Shown below are 16 T cell receptor beta chains from a single sample sequenced in a study of T-cell reconstitution after alpha-beta-depleted transplantation in children. Construction of the TCRbeta library involved unique molecular identifiers. TCRdb recomputed calls from the PCR reads with MiXCR, one row per CDR3 protein. The table lists about 420,000 distinct CDR3 sequences, approximately 11% of them singletons. The input for sequencing was PBMCs from the stem cell graft donor, taken from the stem cell graft. The receptors were gathered from a human donor who donated a stem cell graft to a child with acute myeloid leukemia.

This clonotype has a count of ten or more. This chain joins TRBV6-2 or TRBV6-3 and TRBJ1-5; D possibly corresponds to TRBD1 (5 bases). The CDR3 contains 17 residues. The germline V gene has CDR1 MNHEY and CDR2 SVGEGT. Trimming removed 7 bases at V and 1 base at J, with 20 bases between. The CDR3 here is CASKPAAGTASNQPQHF. CDR3 nucleotide sequence: TGTGCCAGCAAACCAGCGGCGGGGACCGCGAGCAATCAGCCCCAGCATTTT.

The gene calls are TRBV15 and TRBJ1-1; 7 bases map to TRBD1. CDR1 and CDR2 (germline): LNHNV, YYDKDF (reference sequence). The CDR3 runs 17 residues. The junction had 14 bases not matched to a gene; V was cut back by 0 bases and J by 7 bases. CDR3 sequence: CATSREDGLDRRREAFF. Here the CDR3 DNA reads TGTGCCACCAGCAGAGAAGACGGCCTGGACAGGCGCCGTGAAGCTTTCTTT.

CDR3 loop: CASTQLVGLGPYEQYF. As DNA, the CDR3 is TGTGCCAGCACCCAATTGGTGGGACTAGGACCCTACGAGCAGTACTTC. J is TRBJ2-7 and V is TRBV7-9, with 8 bases aligning to TRBD2. Germline CDR1 is SEHNR and CDR2 is FQNEAQ (reference sequence). V shed 7 bases and J 2 bases; nucleotides not matched to a gene: 13. CDR3 length: 16 residues.

This clonotype has just a few counts. This chain joins TRBV6-1 and TRBJ1-1, with 8 bases aligning to TRBD1. The CDR3 is 15 residues long. In germline, CDR1 is MNHNS, CDR2 SASEGT. The J segment lost 1 base and the V segment lost 6 bases, leaving 7 bases of the junction unmatched. The CDR3 coding sequence is TGTGCCAGCAGAAGATCCGGGACAGGGAACACTGAAGCTTTCTTT. This sequence encodes CASRRSGTGNTEAFF.

For this clonotype: A read error may produce the germline difference seen at one junction end. The chain has TRBV3-1 and TRBJ1-2, with D maybe TRBD1 (5 bases). Germline V gene lookup returns CDR1 LGHDT and CDR2 YNNKEL (reference sequence). CDR3 length: 15 amino acids. CDR3 sequence: CATSQVGGSGYGYTF. In nucleotides, the CDR3 is TGTGCCACCAGCCAAGTCGGGGGTTCCGGCTATGGCTACACCTTC.

Many counts were recorded for this clonotype. The genes are TRBV12-3 or TRBV12-4 and TRBJ1-1, with D perhaps matching TRBD1 (5 bases). Trimming pared 3 bases from V and 7 bases from J, leaving 9 bases between. The CDR3 consists of 12 residues. CDR3 residues: CASSFGGFEAFF. The CDR3 region has the DNA TGTGCCAGCAGTTTCGGGGGGTTTGAAGCTTTCTTT.

V is TRBV29-1 and J is TRBJ2-5; D gene unclear. Trimming removed 4 bases at V and 5 bases at J, with 5 bases between. The germline gives CDR1 SQVTM, CDR2 ANQGSEA. CDR3 length: 10 amino acids. The CDR3 loop is CSVAGETQYF. CDR3 bases: TGCAGCGTTGCCGGGGAGACCCAGTACTTC.

The rearrangement uses TRBV29-1 and TRBJ2-5; D uncertain. The CDR3 consists of 13 residues. The V gene's germline CDR1 is SQVTM and CDR2 ANQGSEA. The V gene lost 6 bases and the J gene lost 2 bases, with 13 bases spanning the gap. As DNA, the CDR3 is TGCAGCGTAGTTCGGCAACCACAAGAGACCCAGTACTTC. Amino acids: CSVVRQPQETQYF.

The chain carries TRBV20-1 and TRBJ1-2; D remains unclear. Germline CDR1 and CDR2: DFQATT and SNEGSKA (reference sequence). There are 11 residues in the CDR3. Between the trimmed V and J ends, which lost 2 bases and 7 bases, there was a span of 8 bases. For the CDR3, the DNA is TGCAGTGCTAGACCGGGGATTGGCTACACCTTC. Protein: CSARPGIGYTF.

This clonotype was observed a few times. V is TRBV15 and J is TRBJ2-1; possibly TRBD1 or TRBD2 for D (6 bases each). With 1 base removed from V and 0 bases from J, the gap between germline ends came to 19 bases. Germline V CDR1 and CDR2: LNHNV, YYDKDF (reference sequence). The CDR3 consists of 19 residues. CDR3 bases: TGTGCCACCAGCAGAGCGGGGGCTCAGACAGTTAGCTCCTACAATGAGCAGTTCTTC. Translated, it gives CATSRAGAQTVSSYNEQFF.

The table lists this clonotype with a few counts. The chain recombines TRBV5-1 with TRBJ1-1; tentative D call: TRBD1 (6 bases). This CDR3 has 14 amino acids. Germline V lookup: CDR1 SGHRS, CDR2 YFSETQ. V dropped 4 bases and J dropped 6 bases, with 16 bases sitting between them. The CDR3, as DNA: TGCGCCAGCAGCCCGGGGCCGGGGGCCTCTGAAGCTTTCTTT. Encoded protein: CASSPGPGASEAFF.

The chain has TRBV6-1 and TRBJ2-2; weak D call: TRBD1 (5 bases). V lost 6 bases to trimming and J lost 4 bases, with 9 bases between them. This CDR3 has 13 residues. From germline, CDR1 is MNHNS and CDR2 SASEGT. The CDR3 region is CASRTGSTGELFF. In DNA form, the CDR3 reads TGTGCCAGCAGAACAGGCAGCACCGGGGAGCTGTTTTTT.

V usage is TRBV12-5 and J usage is TRBJ2-5; no clear D. Germline lookup yields CDR1 LGHNT and CDR2 FRNRAP. The CDR3 consists of 15 residues. Trimming took off 5 bases at V and 4 bases at J, with 17 bases between the two ends. The CDR3 sequence is CASGPLLEPGETQYF. The CDR3 DNA is TGTGCTAGTGGTCCGCTGCTAGAACCGGGAGAGACCCAGTACTTC.

This clonotype has a handful of counts. The chain uses TRBV27 and TRBJ2-7; possible D gene TRBD1, 5 bases. The germline V gene encodes CDR1 MNHEY and CDR2 SMNVEV (reference sequence). CDR3 length: 15 amino acids. Trimming removed 5 bases from V and 3 bases from J, with 17 bases in between. The chain's CDR3 is CASSPFWGSNYEQYF. The CDR3, as DNA: TGTGCCAGCAGTCCGTTTTGGGGCAGCAACTACGAGCAGTACTTC.

Only a few counts were recorded for this clonotype. The rearrangement links TRBV4-2 to TRBJ2-4; maybe TRBD2 (6 bases). V was cut by 3 bases and J by 3 bases, with 12 bases left in between. This CDR3 has 15 residues. CDR1 LGHNA and CDR2 YNFKEQ come from the germline V gene. The CDR3 protein is CASSQNRENKNIQYF. As DNA, the CDR3 is TGTGCCAGCAGCCAGAACCGGGAGAACAAAAACATTCAGTACTTC.

The genes are TRBV12-3 or TRBV12-4 and TRBJ1-5; unclear D gene. Trimming removed 1 base at V and 14 bases at J, with 12 bases between. The CDR3 contains 12 residues. CDR3 amino acids: CASSLDRGTKHF. DNA of the CDR3: TGTGCCAGCAGTTTAGACCGCGGAACTAAGCATTTT.